This T cell receptor beta chain was sequenced in a study of cytomegalovirus exposure and HLA in healthy donors. There are 15 residues in the CDR3. V gave up 2 bases and J gave up 4 bases; unmatched junction bases: 8. CDR1 and CDR2 from the germline V gene are MNHEY and SMNVEV (reference sequence). Study-level points and caveats: Reported results showed that the classifier diagnosed cytomegalovirus status with high specificity and sensitivity. TCR beta chains numbering approximately 150 were designated cytomegalovirus-associated.

Primers: 60 Vbeta forward and 13 Jbeta reverse. This table comes from immunoSEQ multiplex PCR, and its TCRdb copy is limited to in-frame clones, with some not included. The table shows around 180,000 clones, with 81% occurring only once. Details on this clone: The antigen is undetermined.

The chain is built from TRBV27 and TRBJ2-7, with 7 bases aligning to TRBD2. This receptor was obtained from a man aged 18 to 35 in good health and CMV-seronegative. Sequencing used PBMCs. The CDR3 spells CASSLKSSGTYEQYF. The DNA for the CDR3 is TGTGCCAGCAGTTTAAAGTCTAGCGGAACTTACGAGCAGTACTTC.